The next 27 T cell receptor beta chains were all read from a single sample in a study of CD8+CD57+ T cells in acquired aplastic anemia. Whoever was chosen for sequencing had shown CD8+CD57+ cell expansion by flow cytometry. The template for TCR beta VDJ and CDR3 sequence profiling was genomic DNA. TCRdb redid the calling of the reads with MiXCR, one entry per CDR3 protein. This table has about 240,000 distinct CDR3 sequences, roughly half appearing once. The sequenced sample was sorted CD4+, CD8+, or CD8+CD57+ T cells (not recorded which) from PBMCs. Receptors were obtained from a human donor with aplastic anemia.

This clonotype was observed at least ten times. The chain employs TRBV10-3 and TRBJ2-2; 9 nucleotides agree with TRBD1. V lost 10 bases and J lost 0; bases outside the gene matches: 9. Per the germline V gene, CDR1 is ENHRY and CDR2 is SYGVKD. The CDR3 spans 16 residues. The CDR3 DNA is TGTGCCAGCAACCCCCGGGACAGGGCGAACACCGGGGAGCTGTTTTTT. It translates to CASNPRDRANTGELFF.

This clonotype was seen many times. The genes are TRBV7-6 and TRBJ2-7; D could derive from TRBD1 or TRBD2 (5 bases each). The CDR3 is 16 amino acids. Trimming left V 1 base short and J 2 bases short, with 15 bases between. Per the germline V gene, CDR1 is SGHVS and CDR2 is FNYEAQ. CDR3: CASSLERGPITYEQYF. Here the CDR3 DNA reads TGTGCCAGCAGCTTAGAACGGGGACCCATAACCTACGAGCAGTACTTC.

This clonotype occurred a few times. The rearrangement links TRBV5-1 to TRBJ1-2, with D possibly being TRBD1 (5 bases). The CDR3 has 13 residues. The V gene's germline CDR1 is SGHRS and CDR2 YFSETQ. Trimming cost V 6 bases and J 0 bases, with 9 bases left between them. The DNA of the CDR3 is TGCGCCAGCAAGGACACCTCTAACTATGGCTACACCTTC. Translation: CASKDTSNYGYTF.

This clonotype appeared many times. CDR3 region: CASSYSGQGNSPLHF. The CDR3 DNA reads TGTGCCAGCAGTTACTCCGGACAGGGGAATTCACCCCTCCACTTT. The chain links TRBV6-5 to TRBJ1-6; TRBD1 aligns across 9 bases. With V trimmed by 0 bases and J by 7 bases, 1 base remained unmatched. Germline CDR1 MNHEY, CDR2 SVGAGI. This CDR3 has 15 amino acids.

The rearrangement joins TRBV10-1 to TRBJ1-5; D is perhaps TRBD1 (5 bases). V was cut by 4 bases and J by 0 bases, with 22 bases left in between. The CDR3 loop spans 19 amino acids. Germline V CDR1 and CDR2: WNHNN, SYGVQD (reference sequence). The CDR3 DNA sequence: TGCGCCAGCAGTGGAGTTGACAGCGAAATTCCCTATAGCAATCAGCCCCAGCATTTT. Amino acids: CASSGVDSEIPYSNQPQHF.

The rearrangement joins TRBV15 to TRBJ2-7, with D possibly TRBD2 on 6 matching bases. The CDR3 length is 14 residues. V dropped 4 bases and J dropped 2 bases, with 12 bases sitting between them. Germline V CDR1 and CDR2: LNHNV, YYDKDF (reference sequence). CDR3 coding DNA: TGTGCCACCAGCACGCGGGACCGCACCTACGAGCAGTACTTC. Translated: CATSTRDRTYEQYF.

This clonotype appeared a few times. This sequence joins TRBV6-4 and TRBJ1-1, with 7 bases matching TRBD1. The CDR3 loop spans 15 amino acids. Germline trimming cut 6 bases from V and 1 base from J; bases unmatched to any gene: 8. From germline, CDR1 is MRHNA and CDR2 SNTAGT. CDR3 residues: CASSPTGTENTEAFF. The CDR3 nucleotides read TGTGCCAGCAGCCCTACCGGGACAGAGAACACTGAAGCTTTCTTT.

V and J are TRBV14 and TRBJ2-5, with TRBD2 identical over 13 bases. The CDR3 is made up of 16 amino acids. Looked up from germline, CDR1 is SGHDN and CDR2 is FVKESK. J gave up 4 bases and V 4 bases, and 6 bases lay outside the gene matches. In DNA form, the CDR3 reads TGTGCCAGCAGCCCCCGACTAGCGGGGGGTGGAGAGACCCAGTACTTC. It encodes CASSPRLAGGGETQYF. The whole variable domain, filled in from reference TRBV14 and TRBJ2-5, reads EAGVTQFPSHSVIEKGQTVTLRCDPISGHDNLYWYRRVMGKEIKFLLHFVKESKQDESGMPNNRFLAERTGGTYSTLKVQPAELEDSGVYFCASSPRLAGGGETQYFGPGTRLLVL.

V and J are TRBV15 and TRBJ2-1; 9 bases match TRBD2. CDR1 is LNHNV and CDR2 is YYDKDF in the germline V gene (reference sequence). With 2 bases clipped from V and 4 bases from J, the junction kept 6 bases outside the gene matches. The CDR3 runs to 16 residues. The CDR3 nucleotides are TGTGCCACCAGCAGAAGTAGCGGGAGTTGGTACAATGAGCAGTTCTTC. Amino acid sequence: CATSRSSGSWYNEQFF.

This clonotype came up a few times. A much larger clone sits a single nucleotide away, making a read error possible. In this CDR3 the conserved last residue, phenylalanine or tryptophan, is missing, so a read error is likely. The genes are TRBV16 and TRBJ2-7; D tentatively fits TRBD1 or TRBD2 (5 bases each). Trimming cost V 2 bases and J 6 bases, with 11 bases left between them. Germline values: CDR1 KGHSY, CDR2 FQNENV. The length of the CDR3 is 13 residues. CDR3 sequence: CASSQLGEGEQYL. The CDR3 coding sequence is TGTGCCAGCAGCCAACTGGGGGAAGGCGAGCAGTACCTC.

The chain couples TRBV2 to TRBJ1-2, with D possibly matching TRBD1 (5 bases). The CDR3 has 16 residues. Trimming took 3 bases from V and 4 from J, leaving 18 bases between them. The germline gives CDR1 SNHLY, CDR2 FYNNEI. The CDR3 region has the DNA TGTGCCAGCAGTGAGCGGGGAGAATCAGGGCCCTATGGCTACACCTTC. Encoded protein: CASSERGESGPYGYTF.

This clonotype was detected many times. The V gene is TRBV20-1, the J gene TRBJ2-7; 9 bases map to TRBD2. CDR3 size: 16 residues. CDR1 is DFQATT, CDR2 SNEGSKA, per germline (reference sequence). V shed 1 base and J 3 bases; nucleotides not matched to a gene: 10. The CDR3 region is CSARGSPSGVVYEQYF. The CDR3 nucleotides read TGCAGTGCTAGAGGATCGCCTAGCGGGGTGGTCTACGAGCAGTACTTC.

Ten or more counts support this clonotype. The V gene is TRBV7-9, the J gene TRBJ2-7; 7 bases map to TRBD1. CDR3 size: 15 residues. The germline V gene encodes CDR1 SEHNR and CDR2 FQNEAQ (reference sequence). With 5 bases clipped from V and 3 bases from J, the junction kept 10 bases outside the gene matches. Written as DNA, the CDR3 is TGTGCCAGCAGCCCACCCAGTGACAGGGTCTACGAGCAGTACTTC. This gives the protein CASSPPSDRVYEQYF.

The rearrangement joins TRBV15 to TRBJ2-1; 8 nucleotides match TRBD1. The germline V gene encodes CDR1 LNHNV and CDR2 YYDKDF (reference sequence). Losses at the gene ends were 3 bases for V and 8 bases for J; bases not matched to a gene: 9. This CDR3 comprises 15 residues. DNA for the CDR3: TGTGCCACCAGCAGGCAGGACAGGGAAAGAGATGAGCAGTTCTTC. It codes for CATSRQDRERDEQFF.

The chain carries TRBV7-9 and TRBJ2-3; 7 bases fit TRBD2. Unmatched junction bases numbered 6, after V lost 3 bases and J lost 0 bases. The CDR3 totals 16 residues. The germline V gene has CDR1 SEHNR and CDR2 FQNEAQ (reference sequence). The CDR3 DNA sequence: TGTGCCAGCAGCTTTGGCGGGGGAACTAGCACAGATACGCAGTATTTT. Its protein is CASSFGGGTSTDTQYF. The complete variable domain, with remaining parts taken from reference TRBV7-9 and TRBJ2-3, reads DTGVSQNPRHKITKRGQNVTFRCDPISEHNRLYWYRQTLGQGPEFLTYFQNEAQLEKSRLLSDRFSAERPKGSFSTLEIQRTEQGDSAMYLCASSFGGGTSTDTQYFGPGTRLTVL.

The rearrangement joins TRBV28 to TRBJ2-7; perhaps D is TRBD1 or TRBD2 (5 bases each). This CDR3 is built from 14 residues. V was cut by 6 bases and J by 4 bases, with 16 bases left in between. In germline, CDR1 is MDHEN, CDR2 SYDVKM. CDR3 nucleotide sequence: TGTGCCAGCAGACTCATGGGGGATGGGTACGAGCAGTACTTC. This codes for CASRLMGDGYEQYF.

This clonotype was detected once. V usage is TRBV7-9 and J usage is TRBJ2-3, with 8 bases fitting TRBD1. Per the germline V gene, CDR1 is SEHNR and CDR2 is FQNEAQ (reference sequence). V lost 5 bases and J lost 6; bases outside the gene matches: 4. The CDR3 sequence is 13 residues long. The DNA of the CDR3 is TGTGCCAGCAGCCGACAGGGGTTGGATACGCAGTATTTT. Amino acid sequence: CASSRQGLDTQYF.

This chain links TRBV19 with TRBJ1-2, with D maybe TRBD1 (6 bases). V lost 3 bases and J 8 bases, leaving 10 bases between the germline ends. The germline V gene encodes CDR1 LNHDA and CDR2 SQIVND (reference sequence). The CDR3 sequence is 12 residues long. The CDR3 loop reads CASSITGLGYTF. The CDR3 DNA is TGTGCCAGTAGTATCACAGGGTTGGGCTACACCTTC.

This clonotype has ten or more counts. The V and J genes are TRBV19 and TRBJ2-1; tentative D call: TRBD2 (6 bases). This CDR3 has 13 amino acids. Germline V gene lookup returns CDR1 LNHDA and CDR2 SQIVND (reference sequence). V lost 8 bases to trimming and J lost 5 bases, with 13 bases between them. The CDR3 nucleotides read TGTGCCAGTTCCGTTAGCGGTGACAATGAGCAGTTCTTC. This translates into CASSVSGDNEQFF.

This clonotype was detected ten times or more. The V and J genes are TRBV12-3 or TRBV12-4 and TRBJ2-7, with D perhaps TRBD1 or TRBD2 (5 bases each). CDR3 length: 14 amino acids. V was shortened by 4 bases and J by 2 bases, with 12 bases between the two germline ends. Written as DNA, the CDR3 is TGTGCCAGCAGTTGGGACCGGGACGCCTACGAGCAGTACTTC. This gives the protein CASSWDRDAYEQYF.

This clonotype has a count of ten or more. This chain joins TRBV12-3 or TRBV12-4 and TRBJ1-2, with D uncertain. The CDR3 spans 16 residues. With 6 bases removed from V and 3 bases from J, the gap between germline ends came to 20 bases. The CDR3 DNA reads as TGTGCCAGCAGCCCCCCCCCGGGGATTCCGGACTATGGCTACACCTTC. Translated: CASSPPPGIPDYGYTF.

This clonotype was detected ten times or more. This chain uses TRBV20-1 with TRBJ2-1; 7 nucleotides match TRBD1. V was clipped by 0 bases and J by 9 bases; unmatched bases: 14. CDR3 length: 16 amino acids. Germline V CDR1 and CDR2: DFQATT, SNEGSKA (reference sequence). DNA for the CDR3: TGCAGTGCTAGAGATAGGGGGCGACAGTACGCTAGTGAGCAGTTCTTC. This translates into CSARDRGRQYASEQFF.

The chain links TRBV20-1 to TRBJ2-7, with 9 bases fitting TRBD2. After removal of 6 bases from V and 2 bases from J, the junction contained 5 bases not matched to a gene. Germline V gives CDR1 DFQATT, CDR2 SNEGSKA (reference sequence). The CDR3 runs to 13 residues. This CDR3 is CSATAGGAYEQYF. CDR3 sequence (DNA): TGCAGTGCAACAGCGGGGGGTGCCTACGAGCAGTACTTC.

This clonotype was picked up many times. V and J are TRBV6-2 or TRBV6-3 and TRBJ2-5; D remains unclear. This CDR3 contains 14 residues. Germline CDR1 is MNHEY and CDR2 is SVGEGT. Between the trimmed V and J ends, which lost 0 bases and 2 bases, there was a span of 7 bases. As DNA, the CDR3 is TGTGCCAGCAGTTACTCCTTAGATCAAGAGACCCAGTACTTC. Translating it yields CASSYSLDQETQYF.

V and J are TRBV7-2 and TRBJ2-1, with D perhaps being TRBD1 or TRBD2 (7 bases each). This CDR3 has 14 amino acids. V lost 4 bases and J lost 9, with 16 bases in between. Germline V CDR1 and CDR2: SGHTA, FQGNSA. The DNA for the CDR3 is TGTGCCAGCAGCTCCAGGACAGGCGGGGGTGAGCAGTTCTTC. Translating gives CASSSRTGGGEQFF.

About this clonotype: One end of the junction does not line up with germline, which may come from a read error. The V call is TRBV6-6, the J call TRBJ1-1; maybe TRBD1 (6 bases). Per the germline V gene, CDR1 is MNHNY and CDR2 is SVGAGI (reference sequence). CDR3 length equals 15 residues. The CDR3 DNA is TGTGCCGGCAGTGTAAACGGGGGCGAGAACACTGAAGCTTTCTTT. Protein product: CAGSVNGGENTEAFF.

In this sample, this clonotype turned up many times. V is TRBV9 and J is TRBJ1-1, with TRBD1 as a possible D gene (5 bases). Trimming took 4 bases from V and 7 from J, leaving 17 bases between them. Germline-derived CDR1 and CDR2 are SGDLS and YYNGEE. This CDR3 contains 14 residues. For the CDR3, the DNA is TGTGCCAGCAGCACCGGGGGGGATTCTAATGAAGCTTTCTTT. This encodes CASSTGGDSNEAFF.